The entry below describes one T cell receptor (beta chain). Germline V gene data show CDR1 as SGHAT and CDR2 as FQNNGV. Trimming stripped 5 bases from V and 4 bases from J, with 26 bases between. This CDR3 spans 19 amino acids. The data derive from a study of blood T cells in healthy people across ages. A second PCR of about 7 to 11 cycles used a sample-barcoded 5' primer and a J-beta primer mix. One entry per CDR3 protein results from TCRdb running MiXCR on the 5' RACE reads. The sample lists 800,000 to 950,000 distinct CDR3 sequences; about 44% were seen once. The sequenced material came from blood. The sequence was obtained from a man aged 25 to 40 in good health. This sequence joins TRBV11-2 and TRBJ1-4, with a tentative D call TRBD1 (5 bases). CDR3 sequence: CASSLNGRGLILGNEKLFF. As DNA, the CDR3 is TGTGCCAGCAGCCTGAATGGGAGGGGACTGATCCTGGGTAATGAAAAACTGTTTTTT.